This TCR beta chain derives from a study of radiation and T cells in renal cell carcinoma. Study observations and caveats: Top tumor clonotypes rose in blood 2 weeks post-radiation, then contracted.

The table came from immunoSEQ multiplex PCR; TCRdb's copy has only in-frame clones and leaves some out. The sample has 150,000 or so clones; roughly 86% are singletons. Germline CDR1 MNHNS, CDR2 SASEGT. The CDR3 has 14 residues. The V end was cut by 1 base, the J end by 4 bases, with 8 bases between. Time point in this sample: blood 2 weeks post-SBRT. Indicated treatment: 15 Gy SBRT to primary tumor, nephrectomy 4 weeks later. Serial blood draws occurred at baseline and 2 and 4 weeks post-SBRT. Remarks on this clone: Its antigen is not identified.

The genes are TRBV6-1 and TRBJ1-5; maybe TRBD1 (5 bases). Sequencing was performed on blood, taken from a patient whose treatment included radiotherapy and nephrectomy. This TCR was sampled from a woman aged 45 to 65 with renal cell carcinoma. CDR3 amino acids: CASSEVRENQPQHF. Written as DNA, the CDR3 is TGTGCCAGCAGTGAAGTCAGGGAGAATCAGCCCCAGCATTTT.